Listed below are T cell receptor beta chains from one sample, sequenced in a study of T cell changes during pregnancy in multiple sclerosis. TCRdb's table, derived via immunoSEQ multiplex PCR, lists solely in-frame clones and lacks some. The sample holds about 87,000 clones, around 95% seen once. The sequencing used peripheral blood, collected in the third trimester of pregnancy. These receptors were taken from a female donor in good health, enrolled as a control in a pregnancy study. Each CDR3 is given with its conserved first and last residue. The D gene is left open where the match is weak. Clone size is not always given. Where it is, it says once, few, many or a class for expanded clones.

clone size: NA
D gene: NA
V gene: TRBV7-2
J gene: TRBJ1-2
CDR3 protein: CASSLATASYGYTF
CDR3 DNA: TGTGCCAGCAGCTTAGCCACAGCATCCTATGGCTACACCTTC

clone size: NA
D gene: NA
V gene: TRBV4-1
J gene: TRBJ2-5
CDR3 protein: CASSPVRGALETQYF
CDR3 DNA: TGCGCCAGCAGCCCCGTCCGAGGCGCTTTGGAGACCCAGTACTTC

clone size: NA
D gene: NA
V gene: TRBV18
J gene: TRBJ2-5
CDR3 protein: CASSPLAVQETQYF
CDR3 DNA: TGTGCCAGCTCACCCCTTGCAGTTCAAGAGACCCAGTACTTC

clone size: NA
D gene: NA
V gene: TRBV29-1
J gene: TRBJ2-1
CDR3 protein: CSVEDLSGTVNEQFF
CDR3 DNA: TGCAGCGTTGAAGATCTGAGCGGCACCGTCAATGAGCAGTTCTTC

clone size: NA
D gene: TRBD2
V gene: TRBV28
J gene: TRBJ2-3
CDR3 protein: CATRRTSGTDTQYF
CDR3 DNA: TGTGCCACCCGAAGGACTAGCGGCACAGATACGCAGTATTTT

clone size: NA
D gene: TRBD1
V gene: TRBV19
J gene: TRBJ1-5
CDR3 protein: CASSTQGAGNQPQHF
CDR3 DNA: TGTGCCAGTAGTACACAGGGGGCCGGCAATCAGCCCCAGCATTTT

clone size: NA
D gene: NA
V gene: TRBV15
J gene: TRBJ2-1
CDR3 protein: CATSRDPDNEQFF
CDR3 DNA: TGTGCCACCAGCAGAGACCCCGACAATGAGCAGTTCTTC

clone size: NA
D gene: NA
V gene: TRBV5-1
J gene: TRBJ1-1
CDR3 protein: CASSPLGGENTEAFF
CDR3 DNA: TGCGCCAGCAGCCCCTTGGGGGGGGAGAACACTGAAGCTTTCTTT

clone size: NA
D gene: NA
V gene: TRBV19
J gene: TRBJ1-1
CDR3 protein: CASSKGYKTEEDPRTEAFF
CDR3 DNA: TGTGCCAGTAGTAAGGGCTACAAAACGGAGGAGGATCCGCGGACTGAAGCTTTCTTT

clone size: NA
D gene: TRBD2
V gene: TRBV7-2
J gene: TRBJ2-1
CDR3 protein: CASSPPGLAGGEQFF
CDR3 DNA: TGTGCCAGCAGCCCACCGGGACTAGCGGGAGGTGAGCAGTTCTTC

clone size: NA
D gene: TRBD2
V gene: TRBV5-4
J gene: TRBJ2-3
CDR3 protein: CASSSGSLTDTQYF
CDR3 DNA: TGTGCCAGCAGTAGCGGGAGTCTAACAGATACGCAGTATTTT

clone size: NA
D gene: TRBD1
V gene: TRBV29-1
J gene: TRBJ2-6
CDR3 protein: CSVNWRQGAWGANVLTF
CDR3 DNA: TGCAGCGTTAATTGGAGACAGGGGGCGTGGGGGGCCAACGTCCTGACTTTC

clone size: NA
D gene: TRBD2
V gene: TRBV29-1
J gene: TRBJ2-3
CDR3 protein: CSVEPYRGGYF
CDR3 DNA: TGCAGCGTTGAGCCTTATCGGGGGGGGTATTTT

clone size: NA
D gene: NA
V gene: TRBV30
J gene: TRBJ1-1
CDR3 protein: CAWSVYLNTEAFF
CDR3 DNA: TGTGCCTGGAGTGTATATCTGAACACTGAAGCTTTCTTT

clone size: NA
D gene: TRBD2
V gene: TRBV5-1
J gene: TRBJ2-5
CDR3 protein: CASSGFGLAGGETQYF
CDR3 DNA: TGCGCCAGCAGCGGGTTCGGACTAGCGGGAGGGGAGACCCAGTACTTC

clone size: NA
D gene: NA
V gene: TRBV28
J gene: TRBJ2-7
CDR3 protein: CASSQPGLTRYEQYF
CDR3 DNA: TGTGCCAGCAGCCAGCCGGGACTCACCCGATACGAGCAGTACTTC

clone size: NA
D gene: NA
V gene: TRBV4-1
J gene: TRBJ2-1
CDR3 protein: CASSLDRKHNEQFF
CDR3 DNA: TGCGCCAGCAGCCTAGACAGGAAACACAATGAGCAGTTCTTC

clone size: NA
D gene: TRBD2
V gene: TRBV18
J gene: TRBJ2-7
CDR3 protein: CASSETSGRDEQYF
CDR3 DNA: TGTGCCAGCTCGGAAACTAGCGGGAGGGACGAGCAGTACTTC

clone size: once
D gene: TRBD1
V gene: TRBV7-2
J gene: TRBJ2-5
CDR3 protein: CASSLGGGRRETQYF
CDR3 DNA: TGTGCCAGCAGCCTAGGGGGCGGCCGTCGGGAGACCCAGTACTTC

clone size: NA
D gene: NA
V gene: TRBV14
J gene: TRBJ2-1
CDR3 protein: CASSQALLRVRNEQFF
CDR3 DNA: TGTGCCAGCAGCCAAGCACTTCTGAGGGTACGCAATGAGCAGTTCTTC

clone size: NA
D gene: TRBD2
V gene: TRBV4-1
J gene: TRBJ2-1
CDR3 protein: CASSQVVGLAGVRVNRREQFF
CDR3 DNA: TGCGCCAGCAGCCAAGTAGTCGGACTAGCGGGAGTTAGGGTTAATCGTCGTGAGCAGTTCTTC

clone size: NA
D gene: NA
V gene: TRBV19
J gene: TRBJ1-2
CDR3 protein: CASSITVVNYGYTF
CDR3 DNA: TGTGCCAGTAGTATCACGGTCGTTAACTATGGCTACACCTTC

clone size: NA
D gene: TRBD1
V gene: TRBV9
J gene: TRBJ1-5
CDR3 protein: CASSSGQGARGNQPQHF
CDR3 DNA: TGTGCCAGCAGCTCGGGACAGGGGGCGCGGGGCAATCAGCCCCAGCATTTT

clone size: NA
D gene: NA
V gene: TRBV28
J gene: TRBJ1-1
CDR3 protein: CASSLLRSTEAFF
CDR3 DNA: TGTGCCAGCAGTTTATTGCGTAGCACTGAAGCTTTCTTT

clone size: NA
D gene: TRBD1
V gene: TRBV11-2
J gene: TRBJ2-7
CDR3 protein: CASSLGGQGIAYEQYF
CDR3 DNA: TGTGCCAGCAGCTTAGGTGGACAGGGGATTGCCTACGAGCAGTACTTC

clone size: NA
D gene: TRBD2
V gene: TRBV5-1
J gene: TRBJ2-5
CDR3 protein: CASSLLPGLGGEETQYF
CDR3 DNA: TGCGCCAGCAGCTTGCTACCGGGACTAGGTGGGGAAGAGACCCAGTACTTC

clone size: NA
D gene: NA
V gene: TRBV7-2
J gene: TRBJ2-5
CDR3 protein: CASSRPPDGGTETQYF
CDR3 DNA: TGTGCCAGCAGCCGACCCCCGGACGGAGGAACAGAGACCCAGTACTTC